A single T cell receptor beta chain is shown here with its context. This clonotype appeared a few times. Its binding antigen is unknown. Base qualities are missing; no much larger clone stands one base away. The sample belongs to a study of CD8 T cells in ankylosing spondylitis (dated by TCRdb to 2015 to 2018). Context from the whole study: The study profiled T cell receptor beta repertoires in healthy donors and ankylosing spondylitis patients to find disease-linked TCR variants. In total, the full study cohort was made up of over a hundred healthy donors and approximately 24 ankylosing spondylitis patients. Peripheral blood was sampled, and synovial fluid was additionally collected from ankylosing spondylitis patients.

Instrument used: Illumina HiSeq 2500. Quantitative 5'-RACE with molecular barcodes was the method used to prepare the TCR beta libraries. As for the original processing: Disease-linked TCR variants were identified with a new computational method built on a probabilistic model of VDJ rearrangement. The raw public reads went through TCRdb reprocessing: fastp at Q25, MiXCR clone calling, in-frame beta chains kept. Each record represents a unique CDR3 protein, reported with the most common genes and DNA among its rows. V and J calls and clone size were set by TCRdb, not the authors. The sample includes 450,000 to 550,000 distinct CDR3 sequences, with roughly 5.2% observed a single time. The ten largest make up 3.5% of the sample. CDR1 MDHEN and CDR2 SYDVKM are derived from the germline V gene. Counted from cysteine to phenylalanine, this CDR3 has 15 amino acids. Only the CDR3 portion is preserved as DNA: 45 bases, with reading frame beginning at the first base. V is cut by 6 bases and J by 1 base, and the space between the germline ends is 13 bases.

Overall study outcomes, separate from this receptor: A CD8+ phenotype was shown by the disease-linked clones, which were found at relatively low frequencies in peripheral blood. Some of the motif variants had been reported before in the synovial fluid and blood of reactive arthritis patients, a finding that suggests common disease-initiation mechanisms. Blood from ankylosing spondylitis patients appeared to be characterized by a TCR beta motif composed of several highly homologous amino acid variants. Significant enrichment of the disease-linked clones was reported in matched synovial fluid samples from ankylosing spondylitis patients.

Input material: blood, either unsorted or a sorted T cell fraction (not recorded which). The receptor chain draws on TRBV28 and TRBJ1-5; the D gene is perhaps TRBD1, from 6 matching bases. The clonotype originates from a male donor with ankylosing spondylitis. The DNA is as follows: TGTGCCAGCAGCCAACAGGGCGGAAGCAATCAGCCCCAGCATTTT. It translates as CASSQQGGSNQPQHF.